This T cell receptor beta chain stems from a study of cytomegalovirus exposure and HLA in healthy donors. General study findings and limits: Later examination showed HLA-associated TCR beta chains had greater clonal expansion than equally common others.

PCR employed 60 Vbeta and 13 Jbeta primers. Produced via immunoSEQ multiplex PCR; TCRdb's table is partial and in-frame only. The data show some 160,000 clones, with over 65% seen just once and under 2.5% held by the top ten. V dropped 5 bases and J dropped 2; count of bases not matched to a gene: 2. The CDR3 totals 14 residues. Per germline, CDR1 MGHDK and CDR2 SYGVNS. This clone was seen a handful of times. Its antigen is unknown. The receptor comes from a man between 60 and 75 years old in good health and CMV-seronegative. The sequenced material came from PBMCs. The chain links TRBV25-1 to TRBJ1-1; 10 nucleotides line up with TRBD1. The CDR3 DNA reads TGTGCCAGCAGTCAGACAGGGGGCAACACTGAAGCTTTCTTT. It specifies CASSQTGGNTEAFF.